These 16 T cell receptor beta chains were sequenced from one sample in a study of T cell responses to AZD1222 COVID-19 vaccine. Using immunoSEQ multiplex PCR, the repertoire was profiled, and TCRdb retains in-frame clones only, with some absent. The sample holds 40,000 to 55,000 clones, 90% seen once. The starting material was peripheral blood, obtained 28 days after the second AZD1222 dose. These TCRs come from an adult who received the AZD1222 COVID-19 vaccine.

This sequence joins TRBV5-5 and TRBJ1-2, with D tentatively TRBD1 (5 bases). CDR1 is SGHKS, CDR2 YYEKEE, per germline (reference sequence). Trimming removed 4 bases at V and 8 bases at J, with 12 bases between. The CDR3 extends over 12 amino acids. The CDR3 DNA reads as TGTGCCAGCAGCACGGGGGTAGGGGGCTACACCTTC. Its translation: CASSTGVGGYTF.

The chain combines TRBV5-1 with TRBJ1-1; 9 nucleotides match TRBD1. The V gene's germline CDR1 is SGHRS and CDR2 YFSETQ. This CDR3 has 16 amino acids. Losses at the gene ends were 3 bases for V and 2 bases for J; bases not matched to a gene: 8. This CDR3 is CASSWETGGVNTEAFF. CDR3 DNA sequence: TGCGCCAGCAGCTGGGAAACAGGGGGCGTAAACACTGAAGCTTTCTTT.

The J gene is TRBJ1-1, the V gene TRBV19; a possible D gene is TRBD1 (5 bases). CDR3 size: 13 residues. The germline gives CDR1 LNHDA, CDR2 SQIVND (reference sequence). Trimming took 5 bases from V and 5 from J, leaving 12 bases between them. Here the CDR3 DNA reads TGTGCCAGTAGTCCGGGGCTGGAGACTGAAGCTTTCTTT. Translation gives CASSPGLETEAFF.

The V call is TRBV5-1, the J call TRBJ2-5, with no clear D. The CDR3 covers 15 residues. V was clipped by 4 bases and J by 8 bases, with 21 bases between them. Per germline, CDR1 SGHRS and CDR2 YFSETQ. The CDR3 DNA reads TGCGCCAGCAGCCCCGCCGCCGGCAGTAAGCGAACCCAGTACTTC. Encoded protein: CASSPAAGSKRTQYF.

This clone was picked up one time. This chain uses TRBV4-2 with TRBJ2-3, with no clear D. The V end was cut by 1 base, the J end by 3 bases, with 17 bases between. From germline, CDR1 is LGHNA and CDR2 YNFKEQ. CDR3 size: 17 residues. The CDR3 loop reads CASSQGPSLGATDTQYF. The CDR3 DNA sequence: TGTGCCAGCAGCCAAGGTCCCAGCCTAGGCGCGACAGATACGCAGTATTTT.

This CDR3 is CASSPRLAGALYQETQYF. CDR3 nucleotide sequence: TGCGCCAGCAGCCCCAGACTAGCGGGGGCCTTGTACCAAGAGACCCAGTACTTC. The chain employs TRBV4-3 and TRBJ2-5; TRBD2 matches at 12 bases. CDR3 size: 18 residues. J lost 0 bases, V lost 4 bases, and 9 bases had no gene match. Per the germline V gene, CDR1 is LGHNA and CDR2 is YSLEER.

The V call is TRBV9, the J call TRBJ1-2; D remains unclear. With 0 bases removed from V and 0 bases from J, the gap between germline ends came to 12 bases. CDR3 size: 16 residues. CDR1 and CDR2 from the germline V gene are SGDLS and YYNGEE. The CDR3 loop is CASSVDPGMANYGYTF. CDR3 DNA: TGTGCCAGCAGCGTAGATCCTGGGATGGCTAACTATGGCTACACCTTC.

The chain is built from TRBV5-4 and TRBJ1-1; 8 nucleotides match TRBD1. After removal of 4 bases from V and 5 bases from J, the junction contained 7 bases not matched to a gene. This CDR3 spans 14 amino acids. Germline V gives CDR1 SGHNT, CDR2 YYREEE (reference sequence). CDR3 DNA sequence: TGTGCCAGCAGCATGGAACAGGGGGTGACTGAAGCTTTCTTT. It yields the protein CASSMEQGVTEAFF.

V gene TRBV7-6 combines with J gene TRBJ1-6; D is unclear. The germline V gene encodes CDR1 SGHVS and CDR2 FNYEAQ. V shed 1 base and J shed 6 bases, with 4 bases lying between them. CDR3 size: 13 residues. The CDR3 DNA sequence: TGTGCCAGCAGCTTAGACCTTAATTCACCCCTCCACTTT. Protein product: CASSLDLNSPLHF.

The count of this clone is one. Within the sample, other DNA sequences also encode this same CDR3. J is TRBJ2-3 and V is TRBV7-9; D gene ambiguous. The germline V gene has CDR1 SEHNR and CDR2 FQNEAQ (reference sequence). The CDR3 sequence is 15 residues long. V was shortened by 1 base and J by 1 base, with 9 bases between the two germline ends. CDR3 sequence: CASSLGGGGTDTQYF. The CDR3 nucleotides are TGTGCCAGCAGCTTAGGTGGCGGTGGCACAGATACGCAGTATTTT.

CDR3: CASSPRDRSFSNQPQHF. CDR3 nucleotide sequence: TGTGCCAGCAGCCCCAGGGACAGAAGCTTTAGCAATCAGCCCCAGCATTTT. The V gene is TRBV5-5, the J gene TRBJ1-5, with 7 bases matching TRBD1. CDR1 is SGHKS and CDR2 is YYEKEE in the germline V gene (reference sequence). The CDR3 totals 17 residues. J lost 0 bases, V lost 4 bases, and 10 bases had no gene match.

This sequence joins TRBV13 and TRBJ1-1; D gene uncertain. Trimming removed 1 base at V and 5 bases at J, with 8 bases between. There are 13 residues in the CDR3. Germline V gene data show CDR1 as PRHDT and CDR2 as FYEKMQ (reference sequence). CDR3 sequence (DNA): TGTGCCAGCAGCTTAGCGGTCGGGACTGAAGCTTTCTTT. It translates to CASSLAVGTEAFF.

As to this clone: One junction end does not reproduce the germline sequence, and a read error may be involved. CDR3 sequence (DNA): TGTGCCTGGGGCCTGATTGGGTTGGCCTTC. Protein sequence: CAWGLIGLAF. The chain joins TRBV30 to TRBJ1-2; no clear D gene. Germline V CDR1 and CDR2: GTSNPN, SVGIG (reference sequence). The CDR3 loop spans 10 amino acids. Full variable domain (missing parts from reference TRBV30 and TRBJ1-2): SQTIHQWPATLVQPVGSPLSLECTVEGTSNPNLYWYRQAAGRGLQLLFYSVGIGQISSEVPQNLSASRPQDRQFILSSKKLLLSDSGFYLCAWGLIGLAFGSGTRLTVV.

This clone was seen only once. The genes are TRBV4-2 and TRBJ1-5, with 11 bases lining up with TRBD1. V lost 4 bases, J lost 9 bases, and 11 bases stayed unmatched. The CDR3 is made up of 16 amino acids. CDR1 is LGHNA, CDR2 YNFKEQ, per germline. CDR3 bases: TGTGCCAGCAGCCGGGACGGGGACAGGGGGAAGGGGCCCCAGCATTTT. It is translated as CASSRDGDRGKGPQHF.

V and J are TRBV30 and TRBJ1-1, with TRBD1 as a possible D gene (5 bases). Trimming removed 2 bases from V and 8 bases from J, with 12 bases in between. The length of the CDR3 is 12 residues. CDR1 GTSNPN and CDR2 SVGIG come from the germline V gene (reference sequence). The CDR3 region is CAWSFIGTEAFF. As DNA, the CDR3 is TGTGCCTGGAGTTTTATCGGGACGGAAGCTTTCTTT.

The V call is TRBV7-2, the J call TRBJ1-4; D is uncertain. In germline, CDR1 is SGHTA, CDR2 FQGNSA. Trimming shortened V by 2 bases and J by 8 bases, and 15 bases separated the two germline ends. This CDR3 region has 15 residues. CDR3 residues: CASSLTGKVSEKLFF. The CDR3 DNA is TGTGCCAGCAGCTTAACGGGGAAGGTTTCCGAAAAACTGTTTTTT.